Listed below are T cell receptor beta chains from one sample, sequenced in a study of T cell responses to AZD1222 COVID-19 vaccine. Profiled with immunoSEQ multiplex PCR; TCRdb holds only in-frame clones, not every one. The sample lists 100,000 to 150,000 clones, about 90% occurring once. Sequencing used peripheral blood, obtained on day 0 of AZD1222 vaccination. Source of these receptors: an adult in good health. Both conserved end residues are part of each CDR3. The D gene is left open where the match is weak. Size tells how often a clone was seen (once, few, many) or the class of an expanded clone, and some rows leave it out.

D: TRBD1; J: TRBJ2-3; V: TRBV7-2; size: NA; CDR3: CASSLGTVTLATQYF; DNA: TGTGCCAGCAGCCTCGGGACAGTTACCTTGGCGACGCAGTATTTT
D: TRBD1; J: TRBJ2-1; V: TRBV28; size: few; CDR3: CASSLDPGTGVYNEQFF; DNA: TGTGCCAGCAGTCTTGACCCCGGGACAGGCGTTTACAATGAGCAGTTCTTC
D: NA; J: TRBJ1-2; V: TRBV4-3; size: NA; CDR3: CASSQGADYGYTF; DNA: TGCGCCAGCAGCCAGGGGGCGGACTATGGCTACACCTTC
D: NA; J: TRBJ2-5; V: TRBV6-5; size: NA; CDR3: CASGRAGQKTQYF; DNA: TGTGCCAGCGGCAGGGCAGGTCAAAAGACCCAGTACTTC
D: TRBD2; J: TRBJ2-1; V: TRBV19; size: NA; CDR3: CASRPSGREYNEQFF; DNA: TGTGCCAGTAGGCCTAGCGGGAGAGAATACAATGAGCAGTTCTTC
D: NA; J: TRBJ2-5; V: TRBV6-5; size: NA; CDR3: CASSYSIGEQETQYF; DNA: TGTGCCAGCAGTTACTCGATAGGGGAGCAAGAGACCCAGTACTTC
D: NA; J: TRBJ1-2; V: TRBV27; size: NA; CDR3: CASSSGLTLHNYGYTF; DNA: TGTGCCAGCAGTTCTGGATTGACGCTACATAACTATGGCTACACCTTC
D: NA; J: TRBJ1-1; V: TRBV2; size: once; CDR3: CASSPGQGILEAFF; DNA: TGTGCCAGCAGTCCCGGTCAGGGTATTTTAGAAGCTTTCTTT
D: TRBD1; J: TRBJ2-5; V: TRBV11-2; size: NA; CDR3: CASSLVLQGGETQYF; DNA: TGTGCCAGCAGCTTAGTATTACAGGGGGGAGAGACCCAGTACTTC
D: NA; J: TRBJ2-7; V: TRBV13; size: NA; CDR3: CASSLAGVGSYEQYF; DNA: TGTGCCAGCAGCTTAGCAGGGGTAGGCTCCTACGAGCAGTACTTC
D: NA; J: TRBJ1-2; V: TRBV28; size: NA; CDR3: CASSPYRDLGGYTF; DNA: TGTGCCAGCAGTCCGTACCGGGACCTGGGGGGCTACACCTTC
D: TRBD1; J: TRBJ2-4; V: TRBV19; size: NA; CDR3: CASSAGTGGKIAKNIQYF; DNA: TGTGCCAGTAGTGCCGGGACAGGGGGCAAGATTGCCAAAAACATTCAGTACTTC
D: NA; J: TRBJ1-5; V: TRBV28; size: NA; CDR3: CASDPGSGDQPQHF; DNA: TGTGCCAGCGATCCGGGTTCCGGGGATCAGCCCCAGCATTTT
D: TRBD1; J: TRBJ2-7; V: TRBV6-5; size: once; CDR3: CASSSPGQGYEQYF; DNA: TGTGCCAGCAGCTCCCCGGGACAGGGCTACGAGCAGTACTTC
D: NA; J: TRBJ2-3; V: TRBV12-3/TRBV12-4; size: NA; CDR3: CASSQNTDTQYF; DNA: TGTGCCAGCAGTCAGAACACAGATACGCAGTATTTT
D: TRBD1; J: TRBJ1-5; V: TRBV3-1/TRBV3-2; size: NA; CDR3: CASLLGQGAPGNQPQHF; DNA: TGTGCCAGCCTGCTGGGACAGGGGGCGCCTGGCAATCAGCCCCAGCATTTT
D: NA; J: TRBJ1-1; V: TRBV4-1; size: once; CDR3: CASSQAPTFTEAFF; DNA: TGCGCCAGCAGCCAGGCCCCGACATTCACTGAAGCTTTCTTT
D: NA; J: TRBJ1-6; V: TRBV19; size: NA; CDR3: CASSMKGGLNNSPLHF; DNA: TGTGCCAGTAGTATGAAAGGAGGGCTAAATAATTCACCCCTCCACTTT
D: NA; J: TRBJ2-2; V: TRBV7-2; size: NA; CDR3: CASSLTGRTGTGELFF; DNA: TGTGCCAGCAGCTTAACGGGCCGAACGGGCACCGGGGAGCTGTTTTTT
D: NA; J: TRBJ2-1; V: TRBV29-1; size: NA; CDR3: CSVDGVVGDEQFF; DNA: TGCAGCGTTGACGGCGTGGTGGGAGATGAGCAGTTCTTC
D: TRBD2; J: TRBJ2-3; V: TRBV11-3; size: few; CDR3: CASSSHRLAGDTDTQYF; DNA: TGTGCCAGCAGCTCCCACCGACTAGCGGGAGACACAGATACGCAGTATTTT
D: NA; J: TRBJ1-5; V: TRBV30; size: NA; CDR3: CAWSVRWGTNQPQHF; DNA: TGTGCCTGGAGTGTACGGTGGGGCACCAATCAGCCCCAGCATTTT
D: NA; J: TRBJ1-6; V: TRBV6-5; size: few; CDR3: CASRYPGLDSPLHF; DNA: TGTGCCAGCAGGTATCCAGGGCTCGACTCACCCCTCCACTTT
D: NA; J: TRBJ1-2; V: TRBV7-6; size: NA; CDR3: CASSLRPGTGYGYTF; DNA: TGTGCCAGCAGCTTAAGACCGGGAACGGGCTATGGCTACACCTTC
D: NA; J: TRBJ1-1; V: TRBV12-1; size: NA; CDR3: CASSSPGQGMNTEAFF; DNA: TGTGCCAGCAGCTCCCCCGGACAGGGGATGAACACTGAAGCTTTCTTT
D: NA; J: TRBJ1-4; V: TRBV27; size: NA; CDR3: CASSLSGQGSEKLFF; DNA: TGTGCCAGCAGTTTATCAGGGCAGGGAAGTGAAAAACTGTTTTTT
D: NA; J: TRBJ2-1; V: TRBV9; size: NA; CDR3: CASSPQGGSAYNEQFF; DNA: TGTGCCAGCAGCCCCCAGGGCGGCAGCGCCTACAATGAGCAGTTCTTC
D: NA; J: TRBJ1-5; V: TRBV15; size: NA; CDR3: CATSREGGGNQPQHF; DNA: TGTGCCACCAGCAGAGAAGGAGGGGGCAATCAGCCCCAGCATTTT
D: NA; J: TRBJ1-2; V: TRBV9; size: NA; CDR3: CASSDPERFYGYTF; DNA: TGTGCCAGCAGCGACCCTGAGCGGTTTTATGGCTACACCTTC
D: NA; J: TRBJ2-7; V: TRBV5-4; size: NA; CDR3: CASSLNRGYEQYF; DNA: TGTGCCAGCAGCTTGAATCGGGGCTACGAGCAGTACTTC
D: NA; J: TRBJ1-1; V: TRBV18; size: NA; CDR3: CASSREGGNTEAFF; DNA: TGTGCCAGCTCACGGGAAGGGGGGAACACTGAAGCTTTCTTT
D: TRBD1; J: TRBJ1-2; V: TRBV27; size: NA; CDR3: CASSSLTGSVGYTF; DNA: TGTGCCAGCAGTTCACTGACAGGGTCGGTTGGCTACACCTTC
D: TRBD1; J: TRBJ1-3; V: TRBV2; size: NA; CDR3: CASREGANSGNTIYF; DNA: TGTGCCAGCAGAGAGGGGGCAAACTCTGGAAACACCATATATTTT
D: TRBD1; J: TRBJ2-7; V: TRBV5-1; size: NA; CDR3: CASSALAGTGAYEQYF; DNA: TGCGCCAGCAGCGCCTTAGCCGGGACAGGGGCCTACGAGCAGTACTTC
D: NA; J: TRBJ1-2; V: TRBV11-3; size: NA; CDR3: CASSLDSGYGYTF; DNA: TGTGCCAGCAGCTTAGACTCGGGCTATGGCTACACCTTC
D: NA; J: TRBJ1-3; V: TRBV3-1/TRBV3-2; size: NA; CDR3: CASSPTHSGNTIYF; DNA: TGTGCCAGCAGCCCCACCCACTCTGGAAACACCATATATTTT
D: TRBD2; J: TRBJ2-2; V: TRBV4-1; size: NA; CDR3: CASSQGLALAGELFF; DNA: TGCGCCAGCAGCCAGGGACTAGCGCTGGCCGGGGAGCTGTTTTTT
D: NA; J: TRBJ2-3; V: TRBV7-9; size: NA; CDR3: CASSYGGPGGDTQYF; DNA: TGTGCCAGCAGCTATGGGGGGCCGGGGGGAGATACGCAGTATTTT
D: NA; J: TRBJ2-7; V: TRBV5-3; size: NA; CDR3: CARSLAFNRAAYEQYF; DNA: TGTGCCAGAAGCTTGGCCTTTAACAGGGCGGCCTACGAGCAGTACTTC
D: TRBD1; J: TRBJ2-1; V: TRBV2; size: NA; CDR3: CASSSPSGTGEGEQFF; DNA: TGTGCCAGCAGTTCTCCCTCCGGGACAGGGGAGGGTGAGCAGTTCTTC